One T cell receptor beta chain is described in this entry. Its target antigen remains unknown. Base quality data are lacking; no much larger clone is found one base away. The sample is drawn from a study of T cell responses to AZD1222 COVID-19 vaccine listed by TCRdb under 2021. In the study overall: AZD1222 recipients whose second dose came at about 4 weeks and those whose second dose came at about 12 weeks were combined into one group, since spike-specific TCR depth and breadth did not differ between the two schedules. A total of over 230 trial participants underwent TCR sequencing, of whom under 220 had received two doses of AZD1222 and approximately 25 had received two doses of the MenACWY control vaccine. Trial participants were enrolled by age into subgroups of 18-55, 56-69 and 70-plus years, and around 140, 26 and 57 TCR-sequenced participants, respectively, were included in these subgroups.

The CDR3 regions of human TCRbeta chains were analyzed by immunosequencing. In the authors' own workflow: TCRs in the repertoires were compared against a reference library of SARS-CoV-2-specific TCRs that had been generated with the MIRA antigen-specificity platform. Breadth was defined as the fraction of unique TCRs that were SARS-CoV-2-associated. Depth was defined as the fraction of total T cells that were SARS-CoV-2-associated. Using the MIRA data, every spike-specific TCR was mapped to the spike region that the TCR reacted to and assigned to either a CD4 or a CD8 class. Log10-transformed breadth and depth values were compared by one-way ANOVA with Sidak's multiple comparisons tests. TCRdb provides this immuneACCESS table in a form limited to in-frame rearrangements. Some clones are lacking; in checked studies, under half of them reflect an unresolved V gene, and why the rest are absent is not known. That table gives V, J and clone size, and the DNA gave D and trimming. The sample records more than 85,000 clones, approximately 90% of which are singletons. The top ten clonotypes cover approximately 7.9% of the sample.

Broader findings and caveats from the paper: Because no samples from the day 14 peak response were available, repertoires could be characterized only after the peak T cell response. Participants were mostly white British and included more females than males, and it was suggested by the authors that clonal diversity may have been underestimated. Reportedly, almost half of the unique spike-specific TCRs recognized epitopes lying outside the regions that are mutated in the B.1.351 and B.1.1.7 variants. In the small 56-69-year group, the increase in depth fell short of significance, most likely because of low power. A significant rise in spike-specific TCR breadth and depth was observed after two AZD1222 doses relative to day 0 and relative to MenACWY recipients. Vaccine-associated CD4 TCRs spanned the whole spike protein, with dominant responses in regions 160-218 and 743-854. Conclusions about previously exposed vaccinees are limited because only six or seven AZD1222 recipients were SARS-CoV-2 seropositive at baseline.

The sample's time point, from its label and the paper: baseline before first vaccination. Vaccinee samples came from UK trials COV001 and COV002, including a single-blind randomized controlled phase 2/3 trial of AZD1222 (ChAdOx1 nCoV-19) in healthy adults. Trial participant PBMC samples were collected at day 0 and day 28 after the second dose for TCRbeta chain sequencing. V lost 6 bases and J lost 5 bases, and the count of bases not matched to a germline gene is 8. From cysteine to phenylalanine, the CDR3 is 14 amino acids long. CDR3 DNA only is kept here, 42 bases in frame from base 1. CDR1 MNHEY and CDR2 SVGEGT are derived from the germline V gene.

Specimen: peripheral blood, collected on day 0 of AZD1222 vaccination. The clonotype originates from an adult in good health. In this chain, TRBV6-2 or TRBV6-3 is recombined with TRBJ2-3; the junction holds 7 bases that match TRBD1. CDR3 loop: CASSPTGSIDTQYF. The base sequence is TGTGCCAGCAGCCCGACAGGGTCGATAGATACGCAGTATTTT.